Listed here are 14 T cell receptor beta chains from one sample, sequenced in a study of OX40 agonist ivuxolimab in advanced cancers. TCRdb's copy holds only in-frame clones and misses some; the assay was immunoSEQ multiplex PCR. The sample includes about 98,000 clones, roughly nine tenths of them seen just once. The material was CD4+ or CD8+ T cells sorted from blood, obtained in a trial of the OX40 agonist ivuxolimab. All receptors come from an adult with an advanced solid tumor such as melanoma, head and neck, liver or kidney cancer.

This clone was observed once. The J gene is TRBJ2-1, the V gene TRBV7-2; 8 nucleotides line up with TRBD1. Losses at the gene ends were 0 bases for V and 8 bases for J; bases not matched to a gene: 6. The germline gives CDR1 SGHTA, CDR2 FQGNSA. The CDR3 is made up of 15 amino acids. The CDR3 DNA follows: TGTGCCAGCAGCTTAGCGAGTAACAGGGGGGATGAGCAGTTCTTC. Encoded protein: CASSLASNRGDEQFF.

This clone was seen only once. The chain uses TRBV5-4 and TRBJ2-5; D may match TRBD1 or TRBD2 (7 bases each). The CDR3 is 16 amino acids. Germline-derived CDR1 and CDR2 are SGHNT and YYREEE (reference sequence). Trimming took off 0 bases at V and 5 bases at J, with 17 bases between the two ends. The CDR3 sequence is CASSLARQGGRETQYF. As DNA, the CDR3 is TGTGCCAGCAGCTTGGCCAGACAGGGAGGGAGGGAGACCCAGTACTTC.

V gene TRBV5-1 combines with J gene TRBJ2-1; the match to TRBD2 covers 9 bases. Germline V gene sequence: CDR1 SGHRS, CDR2 YFSETQ. This CDR3 comprises 16 residues. V lost 4 bases and J lost 0; bases outside the gene matches: 5. Written as DNA, the CDR3 is TGCGCCAGCAGCCTTAGCGGGAGCAGCTCCTACAATGAGCAGTTCTTC. Translation gives CASSLSGSSSYNEQFF.

Only a few counts were recorded for this clone. The chain employs TRBV6-1 and TRBJ2-7, with a possible D match to TRBD1 (5 bases). Trimming took 6 bases from V and 3 from J, leaving 18 bases between them. CDR3 size: 15 residues. Germline CDR1 and CDR2: MNHNS and SASEGT. In DNA, the CDR3 is TGTGCCAGCAGAAGATCCAGGGAAGATAGCTACGAGCAGTACGTC. This codes for CASRRSREDSYEQYV.

Points on this clone: This sample includes further DNA sequences coding for the same CDR3. The chain employs TRBV18 and TRBJ2-5; unclear D gene. Germline CDR1 reads KGHSH; CDR2 reads LQKENI. V was shortened by 2 bases and J by 4 bases, with 2 bases between the two germline ends. The CDR3 totals 11 residues. CDR3 DNA sequence: TGTGCCAGCTCACCAGGAGAGACCCAGTACTTC. It yields the protein CASSPGETQYF.

The rearrangement joins TRBV28 to TRBJ1-2; no reliable D call. V was pared by 6 bases and J by 3 bases, with 8 bases between. Germline CDR1 reads MDHEN; CDR2 reads SYDVKM. The CDR3 is made up of 12 amino acids. The chain's CDR3 is CASRFSDYGYTF. The CDR3 DNA follows: TGTGCCAGCAGGTTCTCAGACTATGGCTACACCTTC.

As regards this clone: The same CDR3 also results from other DNA sequences found in this sample. This rearrangement joins TRBV5-1 to TRBJ2-5; perhaps TRBD1 as D (6 bases). The CDR3 contains 13 residues. Germline V gene lookup returns CDR1 SGHRS and CDR2 YFSETQ. Trimming removed 0 bases at V and 5 bases at J, with 8 bases between. The CDR3 coding sequence is TGCGCCAGCAGCTTGGGTCAGGGGGAGACCCAGTACTTC. This encodes CASSLGQGETQYF.

The chain couples TRBV5-1 to TRBJ1-2; D possibly corresponds to TRBD1 (5 bases). Germline CDR1 SGHRS, CDR2 YFSETQ. This CDR3 spans 15 amino acids. V gave up 4 bases and J gave up 3 bases, with 16 bases separating them. CDR3 loop: CASSPAGGRDYGYTF. The CDR3 DNA reads as TGCGCCAGCAGCCCCGCCGGCGGCAGGGACTATGGCTACACCTTC.

The V gene is TRBV2, the J gene TRBJ2-7, with D hard to call. The length of the CDR3 is 14 residues. Trimming cost V 2 bases and J 6 bases, with 14 bases left between them. Germline V gene data show CDR1 as SNHLY and CDR2 as FYNNEI. This chain's CDR3 is CASSETGSKAEQYF. In DNA, the CDR3 is TGTGCCAGCAGTGAAACCGGGTCGAAGGCCGAGCAGTACTTC.

The chain links TRBV4-2 to TRBJ2-5, with D perhaps being TRBD1 or TRBD2 (7 bases each). The V gene lost 1 base and the J gene lost 5 bases, with 11 bases spanning the gap. Per germline, CDR1 LGHNA and CDR2 YNFKEQ. This CDR3 is 14 amino acids long. CDR3 region: CASSQGQGGETQYF. The CDR3 nucleotides read TGTGCCAGCAGCCAAGGACAGGGAGGGGAGACCCAGTACTTC.

The gene calls are TRBV5-5 and TRBJ2-7; perhaps TRBD2 as D (6 bases). Germline V lookup: CDR1 SGHKS, CDR2 YYEKEE (reference sequence). This CDR3 is 14 amino acids long. V was cut by 4 bases and J by 4 bases, with 15 bases left in between. CDR3 sequence reads: CASSRGLQVYEQYF. The CDR3 DNA sequence: TGTGCCAGCAGCCGGGGACTTCAGGTTTACGAGCAGTACTTC.

This chain uses TRBV27 with TRBJ1-1, with D possibly TRBD1 on 6 matching bases. The CDR3 has 13 residues. CDR1 and CDR2 (germline): MNHEY, SMNVEV (reference sequence). Trimming stripped 5 bases from V and 1 base from J, with 8 bases between. The CDR3 protein is CASSLQGNTEAFF. The CDR3, as DNA: TGTGCCAGCAGTCTACAGGGGAACACTGAAGCTTTCTTT.

The rearrangement uses TRBV6-5 and TRBJ1-1; a possible D gene is TRBD1 (6 bases). V was clipped by 6 bases and J by 4 bases, with 12 bases between them. Germline V gene lookup returns CDR1 MNHEY and CDR2 SVGAGI. This CDR3 comprises 13 residues. This CDR3 reads CASSSAQGTEAFF. The CDR3 DNA sequence: TGTGCCAGCAGCAGTGCACAGGGCACTGAAGCTTTCTTT.

The chain has TRBV21-1 and TRBJ2-1; the table's TRBD2 call for D was not verified on the DNA. TRBV21-1 is deemed a pseudogene. The CDR3 has 14 amino acids. The CDR3 reads CASNRGSSYNEQFF. The CDR3 DNA reads TGTGCCAGCAATCGCGGGAGCTCCTACAATGAGCAGTTCTTC.